This entry concerns a single T cell receptor (beta chain). Its antigen is still unknown. This record belongs to a study of human T cells and chemical hapten exposure. Findings of the study overall: Relative to controls, expanded TCRs formed significantly more large CDR3 similarity clusters.

The CDR3 is 16 residues long. From germline, CDR1 is MNHEY and CDR2 SMNVEV (reference sequence). Germline trimming cut 6 bases from V and 10 bases from J; bases unmatched to any gene: 18. The time point was: patch test 1, 2 weeks after DPC sensitization. Noted treatment: therapeutic diphenylcyclopropenone sensitization with weekly scalp DPC. TCRdb analysed the RACE reads with MiXCR anew, one entry per CDR3 protein. Of some 200,000 distinct CDR3 sequences in the sample, under 25% are singletons; the top ten hold over 6.5%. The sequence derives from a woman in her forties or fifties with alopecia areata. Some clones in this sample may be carry-over from other donors' samples. The chain couples TRBV27 to TRBJ2-1, with 7 bases matching TRBD2. The sequencing here drew on whole blood, taken in connection with sensitization to the hapten diphenylcyclopropenone (DPC). CDR3 DNA: TGTGCCAGCAGCCCTCCGACTAGCAGCTCCCTGCGAGAGCAGTTCTTC. Translated, it gives CASSPPTSSSLREQFF.